This T cell receptor beta chain appears in the sequencing data of a study of CD8+ T cells in alopecia areata. Study results and caveats: Whether baseline CD8+ expansion is linked to response remains uncertain, given a single nonresponder.

As to this clone: Its antigen is currently unknown.

Sequencing used cDNA as its template, made by extracting RNA and reverse transcribing it. Here immunoSEQ multiplex PCR was the method, and the copy in TCRdb shows in-frame clones only, minus some. The sample lists 200,000 to 250,000 clones; 66% were seen once. Germline V gene data show CDR1 as MNHNY and CDR2 as SVGAGI (reference sequence). The CDR3 runs to 13 residues. Between the trimmed V and J ends, which lost 8 bases and 5 bases, there was a span of 13 bases. The sample's treatment: oral pan-JAK inhibitor, 5-10 mg twice daily. Specimens obtained from alopecia areata patients comprised lesional scalp punch biopsies and peripheral blood.

V gene TRBV6-6 combines with J gene TRBJ2-1, with D possibly TRBD1 on 6 matching bases. The origin of this receptor is a human donor with alopecia areata. The sample in question was CD4+ T cells sorted from blood, obtained at approximately week 44, from a patient treated with tofacitinib. Here the CDR3 DNA reads TGTGCCAGCGCCCAGGGGCGCAACAATGAGCAGTTCTTC. Translated, it gives CASAQGRNNEQFF.